Here is one TCR beta chain with its context. Original processing notes: Reference gene primers were amplified, and this amplification served to estimate nucleated cell counts. This table comes from immunoSEQ multiplex PCR, and its TCRdb copy is limited to in-frame clones, with some not included. The V and J calls and the clone size are those of that table, but D and trimming were determined from the DNA. The table lists over 85,000 clones, approximately 89% of them singletons. The junction had 4 bases not matched to a gene; V was cut back by 4 bases and J by 4 bases. Germline CDR1 is SGHAT and CDR2 is FQNNGV. The CDR3 extends over 15 amino acids. The sample is drawn from a study of blood T cell repertoires in COVID-19. Study summary: The origin of the acute and convalescent COVID-19 samples was the United States, Italy and Spain. T cells, B-cell-depleted T cells, or PBMCs provided the cDNA or gDNA that served as material.

Sequenced input: peripheral blood. This chain connects TRBV11-2 to TRBJ2-1, with 10 bases that match TRBD2. The clonotype comes from a human donor in a cohort sampled during active COVID-19. As DNA, the CDR3 is TGTGCCAGCAGCTCCGGACTAGCGGAATACAATGAGCAGTTCTTC. The encoded protein is CASSSGLAEYNEQFF. Supplemented by reference TRBV11-2 and TRBJ2-1, the full variable domain reads EAGVAQSPRYKIIEKRQSVAFWCNPISGHATLYWYQQILGQGPKLLIQFQNNGVVDDSQLPKDRFSAERLKGVDSTLKIQPAKLEDSAVYLCASSSGLAEYNEQFFGPGTRLTVL.